A selection of T cell receptor beta chains follows, all from one sample in a study of blood T cell repertoires in COVID-19. Profiled with immunoSEQ multiplex PCR; TCRdb holds only in-frame clones, not every one. The sample has about 220,000 clones, more than 75% seen once. The sample comprised peripheral blood. Receptors were obtained from a woman over 75 with COVID-19, enrolled during active disease. Both conserved end residues are part of each CDR3. D genes are given only for firm matches. Clone size appears in some rows only: once, few, many, or a class for an expanded clone.

d_call: NA; clone_size: once; j_call: TRBJ2-7; v_call: TRBV5-6; cdr3_nt: TGTGCCAGCAGCTTATTTGCGGCGGGAAGCTACTACGAGCAGTACTTC; cdr3_aa: CASSLFAAGSYYEQYF
d_call: NA; clone_size: NA; j_call: TRBJ2-2; v_call: TRBV5-1; cdr3_nt: TGCGCCAGCAGCTGGGGGACTTCGCCCGGGGAGCTGTTTTTT; cdr3_aa: CASSWGTSPGELFF
d_call: NA; clone_size: NA; j_call: TRBJ1-1; v_call: TRBV7-9; cdr3_nt: TGTGCCAGCAGCTTGGAGGGTAGGGGAGCTTTCTTT; cdr3_aa: CASSLEGRGAFF
d_call: TRBD1; clone_size: NA; j_call: TRBJ1-1; v_call: TRBV28; cdr3_nt: TGTGCCAGCAGTTTACCACAGGGGATCCCGGGGGCTTTCTTT; cdr3_aa: CASSLPQGIPGAFF
d_call: NA; clone_size: once; j_call: TRBJ1-6; v_call: TRBV6-5; cdr3_nt: TGTGCCAGCAGTTACTCGAACGGGTACAATTCACCCCTCCACTTT; cdr3_aa: CASSYSNGYNSPLHF
d_call: NA; clone_size: NA; j_call: TRBJ2-1; v_call: TRBV18; cdr3_nt: TGTGCCAGCTCCCTGGGAGCCTCCTACAATGAGCAGTTCTTC; cdr3_aa: CASSLGASYNEQFF
d_call: NA; clone_size: NA; j_call: TRBJ1-2; v_call: TRBV6-5; cdr3_nt: TGTGCCAGCAGTTACTCGACGGCAGGGATTTACTATGGCTACACCTTC; cdr3_aa: CASSYSTAGIYYGYTF
d_call: NA; clone_size: once; j_call: TRBJ1-2; v_call: TRBV30; cdr3_nt: TGTGCCTTGACCCTCACAGGGAATACGAGGGGCTACACCTTC; cdr3_aa: CALTLTGNTRGYTF
d_call: TRBD2; clone_size: NA; j_call: TRBJ2-1; v_call: TRBV7-2; cdr3_nt: TGTGCCAGCAGCACCCGGACTAGCCTAAACTACAATGAGCAGTTCTTC; cdr3_aa: CASSTRTSLNYNEQFF
d_call: TRBD1; clone_size: NA; j_call: TRBJ1-4; v_call: TRBV6-5; cdr3_nt: TGTGCCAGCAGTCAGGGGGCCTTGGGTGAAAAACTGTTTTTT; cdr3_aa: CASSQGALGEKLFF
d_call: NA; clone_size: NA; j_call: TRBJ2-7; v_call: TRBV19; cdr3_nt: TGTGCCAGTAGTATTCTTTACTCCTACGAGCAGTACTTC; cdr3_aa: CASSILYSYEQYF
d_call: NA; clone_size: NA; j_call: TRBJ2-7; v_call: TRBV6-6; cdr3_nt: TGTGCCAGCAGTTACGAGGGCGTCTCCTACGAGCAGTACTTC; cdr3_aa: CASSYEGVSYEQYF
d_call: NA; clone_size: NA; j_call: TRBJ1-3; v_call: TRBV28; cdr3_nt: TGTGCCAGCATCCCGGGGGGCGGCCCAACTTTAAACACCATATATTTT; cdr3_aa: CASIPGGGPTLNTIYF
d_call: NA; clone_size: NA; j_call: TRBJ1-2; v_call: TRBV28; cdr3_nt: TGTGCCAGCAGCCCACCAGGAAATAACTATGGCTACACCTTC; cdr3_aa: CASSPPGNNYGYTF
d_call: TRBD1; clone_size: once; j_call: TRBJ1-2; v_call: TRBV5-1; cdr3_nt: TGCGCCAGCAGCTTGTCCAGCTCGGACAGGGCTCGCTATGGCTACACCTTC; cdr3_aa: CASSLSSSDRARYGYTF
d_call: NA; clone_size: NA; j_call: TRBJ1-5; v_call: TRBV7-8; cdr3_nt: TGTGCCAGCAGCTTACCCGGGGTGTCCAATCAGCCCCAGCATTTT; cdr3_aa: CASSLPGVSNQPQHF
d_call: NA; clone_size: NA; j_call: TRBJ1-4; v_call: TRBV30; cdr3_nt: TGTGCCTGGAGTTTAGGACGGCCCGGGAATCCGGCTGAAAAACTGTTTTTT; cdr3_aa: CAWSLGRPGNPAEKLFF
d_call: NA; clone_size: NA; j_call: TRBJ2-7; v_call: TRBV18; cdr3_nt: TGTGCCAGCTCACCGTCCGACAGGACCTACGAGCAGTACTTC; cdr3_aa: CASSPSDRTYEQYF
d_call: TRBD1; clone_size: NA; j_call: TRBJ1-3; v_call: TRBV7-8; cdr3_nt: TGTGCCAGCAGCTTGGAGACAGGGGGTGGAAACACCATATATTTT; cdr3_aa: CASSLETGGGNTIYF
d_call: NA; clone_size: NA; j_call: TRBJ1-6; v_call: TRBV11-2; cdr3_nt: TGTGCCAGCAGCTTAGGTCTAACGCCCCTCCACTTT; cdr3_aa: CASSLGLTPLHF
d_call: NA; clone_size: NA; j_call: TRBJ2-3; v_call: TRBV5-1; cdr3_nt: TGCGCCAGCAGCTCGCTCGTTGGGGGAGGTTCGGCAGATACGCAGTATTTT; cdr3_aa: CASSSLVGGGSADTQYF
d_call: NA; clone_size: NA; j_call: TRBJ2-5; v_call: TRBV7-8; cdr3_nt: TGTGCCAGCAGCTCCACAGGGAAGACCCAGTACTTC; cdr3_aa: CASSSTGKTQYF
d_call: NA; clone_size: NA; j_call: TRBJ1-1; v_call: TRBV19; cdr3_nt: TGTGCCAGTAATCGTAGGAACACTGAAGCTTTCTTT; cdr3_aa: CASNRRNTEAFF
d_call: NA; clone_size: once; j_call: TRBJ1-2; v_call: TRBV6-5; cdr3_nt: TGTGCCAGCAAAATCCACGGGAGTAACTATGGCTACACCTTC; cdr3_aa: CASKIHGSNYGYTF
d_call: TRBD2; clone_size: NA; j_call: TRBJ2-5; v_call: TRBV7-2; cdr3_nt: TGTGCCAGCAGCCCAGGACTAGCGGGGGGAGAGACCCAGTACTTC; cdr3_aa: CASSPGLAGGETQYF
d_call: TRBD1; clone_size: once; j_call: TRBJ1-6; v_call: TRBV30; cdr3_nt: TGTGCCTGGAGTTCTACCGGGACAGGGGTTTCACCCCTCCACTTT; cdr3_aa: CAWSSTGTGVSPLHF
d_call: NA; clone_size: NA; j_call: TRBJ1-4; v_call: TRBV18; cdr3_nt: TGTGCCAGCTCACCCGGGAGCCTTGAAAAACTGTTTTTT; cdr3_aa: CASSPGSLEKLFF
d_call: TRBD1; clone_size: NA; j_call: TRBJ1-1; v_call: TRBV10-2; cdr3_nt: TGCGCCAGCAGGGGGACAGGGAACACTGAAGCTTTCTTT; cdr3_aa: CASRGTGNTEAFF
d_call: NA; clone_size: NA; j_call: TRBJ2-1; v_call: TRBV5-1; cdr3_nt: TGCGCCAGCAGCTCAGACCTCCGGGACTATGAGCAGTTCTTC; cdr3_aa: CASSSDLRDYEQFF
d_call: TRBD1; clone_size: once; j_call: TRBJ2-3; v_call: TRBV7-3; cdr3_nt: TGTGCCAGCAGCCAGGACAGGGCGTCAGGCACAGATACGCAGTATTTT; cdr3_aa: CASSQDRASGTDTQYF
d_call: NA; clone_size: NA; j_call: TRBJ1-3; v_call: TRBV4-2; cdr3_nt: TGTGCCAGCAGCCCTCTTCAGGGCTCTGGAAACACCATATATTTT; cdr3_aa: CASSPLQGSGNTIYF
d_call: TRBD1; clone_size: NA; j_call: TRBJ2-7; v_call: TRBV5-6; cdr3_nt: TGTGCCAGCAGCTTGGGGCCGGGACAGGGAGCCTACGAGCAGTACTTC; cdr3_aa: CASSLGPGQGAYEQYF
d_call: NA; clone_size: NA; j_call: TRBJ1-1; v_call: TRBV5-1; cdr3_nt: TGCGCCAGCAGCGCAGGGACACCTTACGGTGAAGCTTTCTTT; cdr3_aa: CASSAGTPYGEAFF
d_call: TRBD2; clone_size: NA; j_call: TRBJ2-2; v_call: TRBV4-2; cdr3_nt: TGTGCCAGCAGCCGAGCGGGGACTAGTGGGACCGGGGAGCTGTTTTTT; cdr3_aa: CASSRAGTSGTGELFF
d_call: NA; clone_size: few; j_call: TRBJ2-6; v_call: TRBV12-5; cdr3_nt: TGTGCTAGTGGTCCCGGGATCTCTGGGGCCAACGTCCTGACTTTC; cdr3_aa: CASGPGISGANVLTF
d_call: NA; clone_size: few; j_call: TRBJ1-1; v_call: TRBV6-5; cdr3_nt: TGTGCCAGCTGGAGATCGCCGATCACTGAAGCTTTCTTT; cdr3_aa: CASWRSPITEAFF
d_call: NA; clone_size: NA; j_call: TRBJ2-5; v_call: TRBV2; cdr3_nt: TGTGCCAGCTGGAGGGGGGGCGGTCAAGAGACCCAGTACTTC; cdr3_aa: CASWRGGGQETQYF
d_call: NA; clone_size: NA; j_call: TRBJ2-2; v_call: TRBV2; cdr3_nt: TGTGCCAGCCAGGGACTCAACACCGGGGAGCTGTTTTTT; cdr3_aa: CASQGLNTGELFF
d_call: NA; clone_size: NA; j_call: TRBJ2-7; v_call: TRBV4-2; cdr3_nt: TGTGCCAGCAGCCAAGGAAAAACACACCTCTACGAGCAGTACTTC; cdr3_aa: CASSQGKTHLYEQYF
d_call: NA; clone_size: NA; j_call: TRBJ1-4; v_call: TRBV10-3; cdr3_nt: TGTGCCTCAAGGACACCTATGGGTGAAAAACTGTTTTTT; cdr3_aa: CASRTPMGEKLFF
d_call: NA; clone_size: NA; j_call: TRBJ1-5; v_call: TRBV2; cdr3_nt: TGTGCCAGCAGTGAGGGGGGGGCGGGCAATCAGCCCCAGCATTTT; cdr3_aa: CASSEGGAGNQPQHF
d_call: TRBD2; clone_size: NA; j_call: TRBJ2-1; v_call: TRBV5-1; cdr3_nt: TGCGCCAGCAGCTTGGGGGTAACTAGCGGGAGGCAGAATGAGCAGTTCTTC; cdr3_aa: CASSLGVTSGRQNEQFF
d_call: TRBD2; clone_size: many; j_call: TRBJ2-1; v_call: TRBV5-4; cdr3_nt: TGTGCCAGCAGCTATGCTAGCGGGAGACGGAATGAGCAGTTCTTC; cdr3_aa: CASSYASGRRNEQFF
d_call: TRBD1; clone_size: NA; j_call: TRBJ2-1; v_call: TRBV5-1; cdr3_nt: TGCGCCAGCAGCTCGGCAGGGGGTTCCTACAATGAGCAGTTCTTC; cdr3_aa: CASSSAGGSYNEQFF
d_call: NA; clone_size: NA; j_call: TRBJ1-2; v_call: TRBV24-1; cdr3_nt: TGTGCCACCAGTGAATCGTCACAGCCGTCGATCGGCTACACCTTC; cdr3_aa: CATSESSQPSIGYTF
d_call: NA; clone_size: NA; j_call: TRBJ2-5; v_call: TRBV15; cdr3_nt: TGTGCCACCAGCAGAGATACGGTGGGGGCGAGGGAGACCCAGTACTTC; cdr3_aa: CATSRDTVGARETQYF
d_call: TRBD1; clone_size: NA; j_call: TRBJ1-2; v_call: TRBV13; cdr3_nt: TGTGCCAGCAGCTTCGTGCAGGACAGGGTGGGAAAGGGCTACACCTTC; cdr3_aa: CASSFVQDRVGKGYTF
d_call: NA; clone_size: NA; j_call: TRBJ1-1; v_call: TRBV5-1; cdr3_nt: TGCGCCAGCAGGGCAGGGGATTTCAACACTGAAGCTTTCTTT; cdr3_aa: CASRAGDFNTEAFF
d_call: NA; clone_size: NA; j_call: TRBJ2-2; v_call: TRBV7-3; cdr3_nt: TGTGCCAGCAGCTTAACTCCCAGCACCGGGGAGCTGTTTTTT; cdr3_aa: CASSLTPSTGELFF
d_call: NA; clone_size: NA; j_call: TRBJ2-5; v_call: TRBV6-2/TRBV6-3; cdr3_nt: TGTGCCAGCACCCCCGGCGGCCACCAAGAGACCCAGTACTTC; cdr3_aa: CASTPGGHQETQYF